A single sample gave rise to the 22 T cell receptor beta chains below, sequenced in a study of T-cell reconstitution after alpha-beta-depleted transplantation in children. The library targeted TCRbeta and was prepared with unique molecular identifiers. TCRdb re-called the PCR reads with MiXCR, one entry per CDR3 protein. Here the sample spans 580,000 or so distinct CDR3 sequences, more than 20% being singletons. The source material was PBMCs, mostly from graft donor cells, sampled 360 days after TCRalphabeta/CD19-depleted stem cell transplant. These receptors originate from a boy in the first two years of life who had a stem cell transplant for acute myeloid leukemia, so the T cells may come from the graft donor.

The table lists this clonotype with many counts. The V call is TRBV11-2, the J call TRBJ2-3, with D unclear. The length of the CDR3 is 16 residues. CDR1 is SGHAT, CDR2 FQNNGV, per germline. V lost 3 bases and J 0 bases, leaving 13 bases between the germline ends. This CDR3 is CASSFQTPTSTDTQYF. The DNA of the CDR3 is TGTGCCAGCAGCTTTCAGACACCTACTAGCACAGATACGCAGTATTTT. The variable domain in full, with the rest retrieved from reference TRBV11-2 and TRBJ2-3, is EAGVAQSPRYKIIEKRQSVAFWCNPISGHATLYWYQQILGQGPKLLIQFQNNGVVDDSQLPKDRFSAERLKGVDSTLKIQPAKLEDSAVYLCASSFQTPTSTDTQYFGPGTRLTVL.

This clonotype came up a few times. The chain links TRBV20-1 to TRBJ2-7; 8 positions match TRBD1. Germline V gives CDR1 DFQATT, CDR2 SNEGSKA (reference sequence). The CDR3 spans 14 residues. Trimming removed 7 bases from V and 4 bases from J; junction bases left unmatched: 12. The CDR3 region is CSVARRDRGYEQYF. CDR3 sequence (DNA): TGCAGTGTGGCGCGTCGAGACAGGGGTTACGAGCAGTACTTC.

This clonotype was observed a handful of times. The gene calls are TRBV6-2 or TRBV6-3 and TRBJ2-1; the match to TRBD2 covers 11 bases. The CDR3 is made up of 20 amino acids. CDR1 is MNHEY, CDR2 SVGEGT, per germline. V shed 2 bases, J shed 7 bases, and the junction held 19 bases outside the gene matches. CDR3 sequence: CASSYVVRNSGGAQVNEQFF. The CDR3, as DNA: TGTGCCAGCAGTTACGTGGTTCGGAATAGCGGGGGGGCCCAAGTAAATGAGCAGTTCTTC.

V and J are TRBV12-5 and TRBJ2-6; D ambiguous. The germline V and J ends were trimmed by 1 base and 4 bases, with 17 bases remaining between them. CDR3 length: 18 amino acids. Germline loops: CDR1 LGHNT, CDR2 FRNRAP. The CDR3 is CASGLATDSRGGANVLTF. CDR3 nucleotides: TGTGCTAGTGGTTTGGCCACAGACTCCCGAGGAGGGGCCAACGTCCTGACTTTC.

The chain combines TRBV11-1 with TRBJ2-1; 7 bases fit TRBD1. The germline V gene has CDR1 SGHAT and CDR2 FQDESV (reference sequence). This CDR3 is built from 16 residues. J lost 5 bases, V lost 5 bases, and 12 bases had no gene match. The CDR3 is CASSPRQGAIDNEQFF. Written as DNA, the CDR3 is TGTGCCAGCAGCCCCAGACAGGGTGCGATTGACAATGAGCAGTTCTTC.

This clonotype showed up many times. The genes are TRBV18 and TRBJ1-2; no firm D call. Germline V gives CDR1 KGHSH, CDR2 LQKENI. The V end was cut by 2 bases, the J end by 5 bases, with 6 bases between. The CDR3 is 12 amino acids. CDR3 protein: CASSPDTYGYTF. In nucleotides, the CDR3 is TGTGCCAGCTCACCAGACACATATGGCTACACCTTC.

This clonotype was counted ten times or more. CDR3 in amino acids: CASSPQGMLGTDTQYF. CDR3 DNA sequence: TGTGCCAGCAGCCCCCAGGGTATGCTGGGCACAGATACGCAGTATTTT. This chain joins TRBV3-1 and TRBJ2-3; D may be TRBD1 (5 bases). Germline V gives CDR1 LGHDT, CDR2 YNNKEL (reference sequence). V dropped 4 bases and J dropped 1 base, with 15 bases sitting between them. The CDR3 consists of 16 residues.

The CDR3 loop reads CASSYQGRTEAFF. The CDR3 DNA is TGCGCCAGCAGCTACCAGGGGAGGACTGAAGCTTTCTTT. The rearrangement links TRBV5-1 to TRBJ1-1; tentative D call: TRBD1 (6 bases). Looked up from germline, CDR1 is SGHRS and CDR2 is YFSETQ. V lost 3 bases, J lost 5 bases, and 11 bases lay in between. CDR3 size: 13 residues.

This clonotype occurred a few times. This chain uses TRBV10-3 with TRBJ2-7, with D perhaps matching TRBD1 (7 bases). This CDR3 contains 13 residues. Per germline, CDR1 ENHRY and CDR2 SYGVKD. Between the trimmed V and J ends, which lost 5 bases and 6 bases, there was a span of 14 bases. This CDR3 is CAISNLQGGEQYV. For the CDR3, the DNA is TGTGCCATCAGTAACCTCCAGGGGGGCGAGCAGTACGTC.

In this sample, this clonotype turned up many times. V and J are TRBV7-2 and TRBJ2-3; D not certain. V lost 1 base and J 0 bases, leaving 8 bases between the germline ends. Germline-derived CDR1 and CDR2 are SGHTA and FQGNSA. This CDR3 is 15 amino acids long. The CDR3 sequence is CASSLGASSTDTQYF. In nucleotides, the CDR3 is TGTGCCAGCAGCTTAGGGGCTTCTAGCACAGATACGCAGTATTTT.

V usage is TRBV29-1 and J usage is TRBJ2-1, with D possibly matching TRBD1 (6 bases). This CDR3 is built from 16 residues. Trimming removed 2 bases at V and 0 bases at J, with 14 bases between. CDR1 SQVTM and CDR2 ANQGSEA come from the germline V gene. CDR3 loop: CSVELNRVISYNEQFF. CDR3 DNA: TGCAGCGTTGAATTAAACAGGGTAATCTCCTACAATGAGCAGTTCTTC.

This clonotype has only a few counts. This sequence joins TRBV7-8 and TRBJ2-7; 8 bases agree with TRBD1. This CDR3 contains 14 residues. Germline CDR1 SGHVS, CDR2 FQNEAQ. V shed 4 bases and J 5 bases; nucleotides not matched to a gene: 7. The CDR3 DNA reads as TGTGCCAGCAGCTCCTCGACAGGGGTGGACGAGCAGTACGTC. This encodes CASSSSTGVDEQYV.

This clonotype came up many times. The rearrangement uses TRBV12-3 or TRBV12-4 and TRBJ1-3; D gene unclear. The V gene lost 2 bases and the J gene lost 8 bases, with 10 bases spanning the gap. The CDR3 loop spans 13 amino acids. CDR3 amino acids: CASSLWRKDTIYF. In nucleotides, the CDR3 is TGTGCCAGCAGTTTATGGAGGAAAGACACCATATATTTT.

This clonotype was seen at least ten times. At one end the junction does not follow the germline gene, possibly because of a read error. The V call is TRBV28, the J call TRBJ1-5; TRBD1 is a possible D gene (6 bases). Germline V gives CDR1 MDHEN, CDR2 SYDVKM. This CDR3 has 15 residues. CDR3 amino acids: CASMGGASGNQPQHF. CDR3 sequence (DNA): TGTGCAAGCATGGGGGGCGCGTCGGGCAATCAGCCCCAGCATTTT.

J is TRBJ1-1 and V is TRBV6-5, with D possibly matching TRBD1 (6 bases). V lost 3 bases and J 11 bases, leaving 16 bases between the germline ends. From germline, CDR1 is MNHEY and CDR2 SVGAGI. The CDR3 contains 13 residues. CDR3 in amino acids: CASSYVGGNVAFF. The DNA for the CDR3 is TGTGCCAGCAGTTATGTAGGGGGGAATGTTGCTTTCTTT.

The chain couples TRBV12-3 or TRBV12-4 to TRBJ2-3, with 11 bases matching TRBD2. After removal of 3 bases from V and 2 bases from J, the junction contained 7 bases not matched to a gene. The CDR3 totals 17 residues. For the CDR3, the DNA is TGTGCCAGCAGTTTCCCGACTAGCGGGGCCCCCACAGATACGCAGTATTTT. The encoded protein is CASSFPTSGAPTDTQYF.

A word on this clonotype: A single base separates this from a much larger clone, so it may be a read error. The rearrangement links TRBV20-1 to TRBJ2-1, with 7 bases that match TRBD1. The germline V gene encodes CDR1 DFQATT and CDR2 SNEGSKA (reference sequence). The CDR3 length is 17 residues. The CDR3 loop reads CCARDGRGGVYWNEQFF. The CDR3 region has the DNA TGCTGTGCTAGAGACGGCCGAGGGGGCGTATACTGGAATGAGCAGTTCTTC.

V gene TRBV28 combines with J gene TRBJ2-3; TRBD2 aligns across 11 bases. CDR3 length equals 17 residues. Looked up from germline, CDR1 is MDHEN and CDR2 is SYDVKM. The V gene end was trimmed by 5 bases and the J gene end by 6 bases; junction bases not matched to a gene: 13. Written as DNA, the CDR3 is TGTGCCAGCAGTCTTCCCTTGCTAGCGGGGGGCAGGGATACGCAGTATTTT. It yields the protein CASSLPLLAGGRDTQYF.

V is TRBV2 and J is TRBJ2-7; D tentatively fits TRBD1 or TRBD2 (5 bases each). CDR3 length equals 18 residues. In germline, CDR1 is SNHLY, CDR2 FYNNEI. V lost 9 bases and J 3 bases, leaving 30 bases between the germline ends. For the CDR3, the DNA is TGTGCCAGTACCCCCAGGGAGATTCGGGGCCTCGGTCTCTACGAGCAGTACGTC. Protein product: CASTPREIRGLGLYEQYV.

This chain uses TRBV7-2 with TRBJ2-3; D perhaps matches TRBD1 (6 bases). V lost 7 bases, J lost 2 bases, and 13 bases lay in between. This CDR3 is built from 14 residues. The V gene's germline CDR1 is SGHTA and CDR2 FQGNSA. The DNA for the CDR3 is TGTGCCAGCACCCCGGGACAATTCACAGATACGCAGTATTTT. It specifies CASTPGQFTDTQYF. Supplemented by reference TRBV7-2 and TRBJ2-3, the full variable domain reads GAGVSQSPSNKVTEKGKDVELRCDPISGHTALYWYRQSLGQGLEFLIYFQGNSAPDKSGLPSDRFSAERTGGSVSTLTIQRTQQEDSAVYLCASTPGQFTDTQYFGPGTRLTVL.

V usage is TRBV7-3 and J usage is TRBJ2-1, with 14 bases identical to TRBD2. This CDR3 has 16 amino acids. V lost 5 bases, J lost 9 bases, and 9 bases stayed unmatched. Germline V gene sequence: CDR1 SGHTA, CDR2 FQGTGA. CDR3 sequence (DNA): TGTGCCAGCAGCGACATGGGACTAGCGGGGGAGGGTGAGCAGTTCTTC. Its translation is CASSDMGLAGEGEQFF.

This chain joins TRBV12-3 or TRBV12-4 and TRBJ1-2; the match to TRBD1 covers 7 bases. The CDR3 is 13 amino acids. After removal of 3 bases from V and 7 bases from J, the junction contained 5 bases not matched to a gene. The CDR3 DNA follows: TGTGCCAGCAGTTTCAACAGGGGCGGTGGCTACACCTTC. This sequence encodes CASSFNRGGGYTF.